The source of this T cell receptor (beta chain) is a study of CD8+ T cells in alopecia areata (dated by TCRdb to the late 2010s). Background on the whole study: The treated patients, all with moderate-to-severe alopecia areata, were enrolled in an open-label pilot trial of oral tofacitinib given at 5 to 10 mg twice daily. Clonality in the scalp was compared among normal scalp (n=4), patchy alopecia areata scalp (n=8), and alopecia totalis/universalis scalp (n=8). In humans, TCRbeta sequencing was performed on scalp tissue and on sorted CD4+ and CD8+ peripheral blood T cells from healthy controls and from patients with patchy or totalis/universalis alopecia areata. Tofacitinib was given for 6 to 18 months, followed by 6 months of follow-up off drug to assess delayed response and recurrence. To study T cell clonal expansion in alopecia areata, the researchers applied high-throughput TCRbeta sequencing to both the C3H/HeJ mouse model and human patients. RNA came from the PAXgene miRNA kit for fixed scalp, the miRNeasy kit for PBMCs, and the RNeasy kit for mouse skin. Biopsies were taken from tofacitinib-treated patients at baseline and at 4 and 24 weeks of treatment, and a later scalp biopsy was taken in several of the tofacitinib-treated patients. immunoSEQ multiplex PCR using 35 Vbeta forward primers and 13 Jbeta reverse primers was used to amplify TCRbeta CDR3 regions. For the treated patients, the SALT score, which quantifies what percentage of scalp surface area is affected, served as the measure of disease severity.

The protocol used for the library was the immunoSEQ multiplex PCR assay. To provide template for TCR sequencing, every sample had RNA extracted and reverse transcribed into cDNA. First-strand cDNA was synthesized using SuperScript III with a 2:1 mix of oligo-dT and random hexamers. A synthetic immune receptor repertoire was used to measure amplification bias, and any remaining bias was corrected computationally. The source study handled its data this way. After raw reads were preprocessed to remove errors, the CDR3 was defined following IMGT conventions as running from the conserved cysteine to phenylalanine. To get clonality, Shannon entropy was normalized by log2 of the number of productive unique TCRs and the result was subtracted from 1. Scalp TCRbeta sequences were cross-referenced with sorted blood CD4 and CD8 repertoires so that the CD4 or CD8 identity of scalp clones could be inferred. TCRdb re-hosts the immuneACCESS table, in-frame sequences only. Its copies lack some clones; in the studies checked, an unresolved V gene accounts for under half of them, and the cause for the rest is not known. That table supplies the V and J calls and clone size; D and trimming were determined from the DNA. Here the sample has fewer than 150,000 clones; 65% to 90% occur a single time. The leading ten clones occupy 20% to 25% of the sample.

In the case of this clone: Its specific antigen is unknown. Base qualities are not at hand, and no much larger clone is one base apart.

General conclusions and limits of the study: Shared TCR sequences between patients were less evident than in mice, which may be partly attributable to HLA diversity in the patient population. Many expanded lesional clones persisted in scalp and blood during tofacitinib treatment, which may partly explain relapse after stopping treatment. Scalp clonality and the number of expanded CD8+ clones among the top 100 scalp clones were significantly decreased by tofacitinib. Lesional scalp, especially in alopecia totalis/universalis, showed higher clonality and more expanded CD8+ clones than normal scalp, suggesting antigenic drive. Unlike mouse skin, where gammadelta T cells dominate, normal human skin contains resident alphabeta T cells that get sequenced too, which complicates analysis of the scalp TCR repertoire. Because the treated cohort was small and included a single nonresponder, larger studies are needed to assess links between baseline CD8+ expansion and response.

The sample's time point label, decoded: more than three weeks on oral tofacitinib. The treatment or condition label corresponds to: oral pan-JAK inhibitor, 5-10 mg twice daily. Peripheral blood and lesional scalp punch biopsies were obtained from patients with alopecia areata. PBMCs were isolated by density centrifugation and stained for CD3, CD4 and CD8, and CD4+ and CD8+ T cells were sorted on a FACSAria. The receptor was derived from a human donor with alopecia areata. The source was CD8+ T cells sorted from blood, collected at week 4, from a patient treated with tofacitinib.

The base sequence is TGTGCCAGCATAAGCGGGGAGACCCAGTACTTC. Its translation is CASISGETQYF. This receptor chain uses TRBV7-9 and TRBJ2-5; TRBD2 is a weak D gene call, 6 bases matching. The germline V gene (reference sequence) specifies SEHNR as CDR1 and FQNEAQ as CDR2. Spanning cysteine to phenylalanine, the CDR3 consists of 11 amino acids. Only the CDR3 DNA stays, 33 bases, in frame from base 1. The junction carries 8 bases between V and J, which are trimmed by 7 bases and 5 bases respectively.